The 19 T cell receptor beta chains below all came from one sample that was sequenced in a study of T cell responses to AZD1222 COVID-19 vaccine. This table comes from immunoSEQ multiplex PCR, and its TCRdb copy is limited to in-frame clones, with some not included. The sample lists tens of thousands of clones, approximately 80% occurring once. Here the sequenced sample was peripheral blood, taken on day 0 of AZD1222 vaccination. The receptors here all came from an adult in good health.

V and J are TRBV3-1 (or the pseudogene TRBV3-2) and TRBJ1-6, with D possibly matching TRBD1 (6 bases). The V gene lost 2 bases and the J gene lost 7 bases, with 12 bases spanning the gap. Germline V gene lookup returns CDR1 LGHDT and CDR2 YNNKEL (reference sequence). The CDR3 loop spans 15 amino acids. The CDR3 sequence: CASSQQQGYNSPLHF. Here the CDR3 DNA reads TGTGCCAGCAGCCAACAACAGGGATACAATTCACCCCTCCACTTT.

The chain combines TRBV10-1 with TRBJ2-7, with unresolved D. The CDR3 covers 11 residues. Germline CDR1 reads WNHNN; CDR2 reads SYGVQD (reference sequence). Deletions cut 3 bases from V and 3 bases from J, with 3 bases between. The CDR3 loop is CASSDGYEQYF. DNA for the CDR3: TGCGCCAGCAGTGATGGCTACGAGCAGTACTTC.

V gene TRBV18 combines with J gene TRBJ2-7; D might be TRBD1 (5 bases). CDR3 length equals 14 residues. Between the trimmed V and J ends, which lost 4 bases and 1 base, there was a span of 11 bases. Looked up from germline, CDR1 is KGHSH and CDR2 is LQKENI. The CDR3 DNA sequence: TGTGCCAGCTCACTTTCCGGACATTCCTACGAGCAGTACTTC. As protein: CASSLSGHSYEQYF.

The chain links TRBV4-1 to TRBJ2-1, with 12 bases lining up with TRBD2. Unmatched junction bases numbered 9, after V lost 2 bases and J lost 7 bases. Per the germline V gene, CDR1 is MGHRA and CDR2 is YSYEKL. The CDR3 runs to 17 residues. The CDR3 loop reads CASSQTLLAGGGNEQFF. CDR3 DNA sequence: TGCGCCAGCAGCCAAACCTTACTAGCGGGAGGAGGTAATGAGCAGTTCTTC.

This chain joins TRBV27 and TRBJ2-2, with a possible D match to TRBD2 (5 bases). The CDR3 spans 14 residues. Germline assignment: CDR1 MNHEY and CDR2 SMNVEV (reference sequence). The V and J ends lost 11 bases and 1 base respectively, with 14 bases between them. This CDR3 is CASARARNTGELFF. DNA of the CDR3: TGTGCCTCCGCGAGGGCCCGGAACACCGGGGAGCTGTTTTTT.

The rearrangement uses TRBV28 and TRBJ2-7; tentatively, D is TRBD1 (8 bases). Trimming pared 3 bases from V and 3 bases from J, leaving 15 bases between. Per germline, CDR1 MDHEN and CDR2 SYDVKM. The CDR3 contains 15 residues. DNA of the CDR3: TGTGCCAGCAGTTTCTTGGACAGGGAGGGCTACGAGCAGTACTTC. The encoded protein is CASSFLDREGYEQYF. Looking up the rest from reference TRBV28 and TRBJ2-7 gives the full variable domain: DVKVTQSSRYLVKRTGEKVFLECVQDMDHENMFWYRQDPGLGLRLIYFSYDVKMKEKGDIPEGYSVSREKKERFSLILESASTNQTSMYLCASSFLDREGYEQYFGPGTRLTVT.

This clone was seen a single time. The chain employs TRBV3-1 (or the pseudogene TRBV3-2) and TRBJ1-2, with a possible D match to TRBD1 (5 bases). This CDR3 is 14 amino acids long. Germline-derived CDR1 and CDR2 are LGHDT and YNNKEL (reference sequence). V lost 3 bases to trimming and J lost 2 bases, with 10 bases between them. The CDR3 is CASSQGRINYGYTF. CDR3 sequence (DNA): TGTGCCAGCAGCCAGGGGCGAATAAACTATGGCTACACCTTC.

The V and J genes are TRBV5-1 and TRBJ2-2; D perhaps matches TRBD1 (5 bases). Germline-derived CDR1 and CDR2 are SGHRS and YFSETQ. Trimming took 3 bases from V and 4 from J, leaving 7 bases between them. CDR3 length equals 13 residues. This CDR3 is CASSSQGTGELFF. CDR3 nucleotide sequence: TGCGCCAGCAGCTCCCAGGGCACCGGGGAGCTGTTTTTT.

The V gene is TRBV6-5, the J gene TRBJ2-7, with a possible D match to TRBD2 (5 bases). Germline CDR1 reads MNHEY; CDR2 reads SVGAGI. V gave up 11 bases and J gave up 3 bases, with 20 bases separating them. The CDR3 runs 14 residues. CDR3 DNA sequence: TGTGCCGCTCGAGAGGGTAGCCCAGGCTACGAGCAGTACTTC. Its protein is CAAREGSPGYEQYF.

The genes are TRBV2 and TRBJ1-2; D possibly corresponds to TRBD1 (6 bases). V lost 4 bases and J lost 4, with 13 bases in between. Germline V gives CDR1 SNHLY, CDR2 FYNNEI. CDR3 size: 14 residues. For the CDR3, the DNA is TGTGCCAGCAGTGCAACAGGGCTCTTCTATGGCTACACCTTC. Translating gives CASSATGLFYGYTF.

This clone was seen a single time. The chain links TRBV3-1 (or the pseudogene TRBV3-2) to TRBJ1-2, with no clear D. The V end lost 1 base, the J end lost 3 bases, and 6 bases lay between the germline ends. CDR1 is LGHDT and CDR2 is YNNKEL in the germline V gene (reference sequence). The CDR3 is 13 residues long. The CDR3 DNA sequence: TGTGCCAGCAGCCAAGTCCCGGACTATGGCTACACCTTC. Protein product: CASSQVPDYGYTF.

This chain uses TRBV7-9 with TRBJ2-1, with TRBD2 identical over 12 bases. The CDR3 is 19 residues long. Germline values: CDR1 SEHNR, CDR2 FQNEAQ (reference sequence). Trimming at V came to 2 bases and at J to 8 bases, leaving 16 bases not matched to a gene. CDR3 sequence: CASSLKELAGGDPLHEQFF. For the CDR3, the DNA is TGTGCCAGCAGCTTAAAGGAACTAGCGGGGGGCGATCCCTTGCATGAGCAGTTCTTC.

The chain recombines TRBV19 with TRBJ2-2, with D uncertain. Trimming removed 6 bases from V and 2 bases from J, with 7 bases in between. Germline CDR1 is LNHDA and CDR2 is SQIVND (reference sequence). CDR3 length: 13 residues. This CDR3 reads CASRVLNTGELFF. In DNA form, the CDR3 reads TGTGCCAGTAGGGTGCTTAACACCGGGGAGCTGTTTTTT.

The V gene is TRBV5-6, the J gene TRBJ1-2; a possible D gene is TRBD1 (5 bases). CDR1 SGHDT and CDR2 YYEEEE come from the germline V gene. V shed 4 bases and J shed 4 bases, with 20 bases lying between them. CDR3 size: 16 residues. In DNA form, the CDR3 reads TGTGCCAGCAGCGCAAACCTCCAGGGTTATCCCTATGGCTACACCTTC. It specifies CASSANLQGYPYGYTF.

The rearrangement links TRBV10-1 to TRBJ2-5; 10 bases fit TRBD2. Germline V gives CDR1 WNHNN, CDR2 SYGVQD (reference sequence). After removal of 5 bases from V and 4 bases from J, the junction contained 4 bases not matched to a gene. The CDR3 has 14 amino acids. CDR3 sequence: CASSPGLARETQYF. For the CDR3, the DNA is TGCGCCAGCAGTCCGGGACTAGCGCGAGAGACCCAGTACTTC.

The chain combines TRBV29-1 with TRBJ1-5, with 8 bases lining up with TRBD1. Germline values: CDR1 SQVTM, CDR2 ANQGSEA. V shed 1 base, J shed 6 bases, and the junction held 2 bases outside the gene matches. There are 13 residues in the CDR3. The CDR3 sequence is CSVEATGGQPQHF. In nucleotides, the CDR3 is TGCAGCGTTGAAGCCACAGGGGGTCAGCCCCAGCATTTT.

The chain recombines TRBV7-2 with TRBJ1-5, with a weak D call TRBD1 (6 bases). Germline CDR1 and CDR2: SGHTA and FQGNSA. With 4 bases removed from V and 7 bases from J, the gap between germline ends came to 11 bases. The CDR3 sequence is 13 residues long. This CDR3 reads CASSSQGGQPQHF. The CDR3 DNA is TGTGCCAGCAGCTCCCAAGGGGGACAGCCCCAGCATTTT.

This clone occurred many times. The identical CDR3 is also encoded by other nucleotide sequences in the sample. The chain combines TRBV7-9 with TRBJ2-1; TRBD2 matches at 7 bases. This CDR3 is 14 amino acids long. Trimming at V came to 8 bases and at J to 6 bases, leaving 10 bases not matched to a gene. Per the germline V gene, CDR1 is SEHNR and CDR2 is FQNEAQ (reference sequence). CDR3 amino acids: CASRGAGGGNEQFF. CDR3 nucleotide sequence: TGTGCCAGCCGCGGGGCGGGCGGGGGCAATGAGCAGTTCTTC.

The V and J genes are TRBV27 and TRBJ2-1, with D possibly TRBD1 on 6 matching bases. V was clipped by 5 bases and J by 4 bases, with 24 bases between them. This CDR3 is 18 amino acids long. Germline CDR1 and CDR2: MNHEY and SMNVEV (reference sequence). The CDR3, as DNA: TGTGCCAGCAGTCCTTTACCAACGGGACAATCGGCTTACAATGAGCAGTTCTTC. As protein: CASSPLPTGQSAYNEQFF.